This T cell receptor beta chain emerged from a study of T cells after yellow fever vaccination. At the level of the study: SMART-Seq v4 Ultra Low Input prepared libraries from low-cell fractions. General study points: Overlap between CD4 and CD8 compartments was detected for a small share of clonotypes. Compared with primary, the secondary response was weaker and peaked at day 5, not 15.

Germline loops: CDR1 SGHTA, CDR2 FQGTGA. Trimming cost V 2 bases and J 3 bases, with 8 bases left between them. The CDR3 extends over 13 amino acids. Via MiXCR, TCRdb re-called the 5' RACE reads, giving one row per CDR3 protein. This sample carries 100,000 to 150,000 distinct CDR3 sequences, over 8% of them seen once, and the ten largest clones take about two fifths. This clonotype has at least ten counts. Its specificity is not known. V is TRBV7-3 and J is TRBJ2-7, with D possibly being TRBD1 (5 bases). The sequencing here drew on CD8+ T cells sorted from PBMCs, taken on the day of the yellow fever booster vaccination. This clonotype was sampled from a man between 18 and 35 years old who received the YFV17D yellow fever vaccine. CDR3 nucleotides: TGTGCCAGCAGCTTAGGCAGGGACTACGAGCAGTACTTC. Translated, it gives CASSLGRDYEQYF.